This T cell receptor beta chain was obtained from a study of cytomegalovirus exposure and HLA in healthy donors. This clone was observed a single time. The CDR3 totals 14 residues. J was trimmed by 0 bases and V by 6 bases; bases with no gene match: 4. Germline V CDR1 and CDR2: SNHLY, FYNNEI. Use of 60 Vbeta and 13 Jbeta primers characterized the PCR. This table comes from immunoSEQ multiplex PCR, and its TCRdb copy is limited to in-frame clones, with some not included. The sample shows about 160,000 clones, 75% to 90% of them seen only once. This sequence originates from a woman younger than 35 in good health and CMV-seronegative. Sequences were obtained from PBMCs. This chain connects TRBV2 to TRBJ1-1; 7 bases match TRBD1. The CDR3 sequence: CASRKGALNTEAFF. CDR3 nucleotides: TGTGCCAGCAGGAAGGGGGCTTTGAACACTGAAGCTTTCTTT.